This passage covers 21 T cell receptor beta chains from one sample sequenced in a study of blood T cell repertoires in COVID-19. Clones were read by immunoSEQ multiplex PCR, and TCRdb kept only the in-frame ones, dropping some. The table shows around 320,000 clones, with around 92% occurring only once. Source material: PBMCs or T cells enriched from blood (not recorded which). The receptors here all came from a woman aged 45-65 years who had been exposed to COVID-19.

The CDR3 here is CASSMWQGSYEQYF. The CDR3 DNA reads TGTGCCAGTAGTATGTGGCAGGGAAGCTACGAGCAGTACTTC. The J gene is TRBJ2-7, the V gene TRBV19; possibly TRBD1 for D (5 bases). V lost 3 bases and J 3 bases, leaving 12 bases between the germline ends. Germline V gene lookup returns CDR1 LNHDA and CDR2 SQIVND (reference sequence). CDR3 length equals 14 residues.

This clone has only one observation. This sequence joins TRBV30 and TRBJ1-1; TRBD1 is a possible D gene (5 bases). The V and J ends lost 2 bases and 8 bases respectively, with 12 bases between them. The germline CDR1 and CDR2 sequences are GTSNPN and SVGIG (reference sequence). CDR3 length: 12 amino acids. The CDR3 nucleotides read TGTGCCTGGAGTTCACCCAGGACAGAAGCTTTCTTT. This encodes CAWSSPRTEAFF.

The chain uses TRBV5-1 and TRBJ2-2; a possible D gene is TRBD1 (5 bases). Germline CDR1 reads SGHRS; CDR2 reads YFSETQ. V shed 4 bases and J shed 0 bases, with 13 bases lying between them. The CDR3 length is 16 residues. The CDR3, as DNA: TGCGCCAGCAGCCCTCGGACACGCGCGAACACCGGGGAGCTGTTTTTT. Protein product: CASSPRTRANTGELFF.

This chain uses TRBV28 with TRBJ2-3, with no clear D. Looked up from germline, CDR1 is MDHEN and CDR2 is SYDVKM. Trimming took 5 bases from V and 3 from J, leaving 9 bases between them. The CDR3 is 13 amino acids. Here the CDR3 DNA reads TGTGCCAGCAGTCTATCTGTTACAGATACGCAGTATTTT. Translation: CASSLSVTDTQYF.

This clone was seen a few times. The chain combines TRBV27 with TRBJ1-4; D is undetermined. CDR1 is MNHEY, CDR2 SMNVEV, per germline (reference sequence). Trimming took off 1 base at V and 4 bases at J, with 13 bases between the two ends. This CDR3 comprises 16 residues. The CDR3 bases are TGTGCCAGCAGTTTATATCCAGACACGTATAATGAAAAACTGTTTTTT. Its translation: CASSLYPDTYNEKLFF.

The CDR3 loop is CASSQDRRGLSSPLHF. The CDR3 DNA is TGTGCCAGCAGCCAAGATAGGAGGGGTTTATCTTCACCCCTCCACTTT. The chain couples TRBV14 to TRBJ1-6, with a weak D call TRBD1 (5 bases). Germline values: CDR1 SGHDN, CDR2 FVKESK. This CDR3 region has 16 residues. With 0 bases removed from V and 9 bases from J, the gap between germline ends came to 15 bases.

The V gene is TRBV2, the J gene TRBJ2-2; a weak D match, TRBD1 (6 bases). This CDR3 comprises 15 residues. The germline V and J ends were trimmed by 6 bases and 2 bases, with 13 bases remaining between them. Germline V gene data show CDR1 as SNHLY and CDR2 as FYNNEI. The DNA for the CDR3 is TGTGCCAGCAGGGGACGGACAGCAAACACCGGGGAGCTGTTTTTT. Encoded protein: CASRGRTANTGELFF.

V gene TRBV28 combines with J gene TRBJ1-3, with D perhaps TRBD1 (5 bases). Germline V gene data show CDR1 as MDHEN and CDR2 as SYDVKM. V shed 8 bases and J shed 1 base, with 21 bases lying between them. The CDR3 totals 17 residues. CDR3 DNA sequence: TGTGCCAGCCGGTCGATCTCGACAGTATCGTCTGGAAACACCATATATTTT. Protein: CASRSISTVSSGNTIYF.

The genes are TRBV19 and TRBJ1-3; 7 bases match TRBD1. The V gene end was trimmed by 8 bases and the J gene end by 0 bases; junction bases not matched to a gene: 22. The CDR3 spans 20 residues. Germline values: CDR1 LNHDA, CDR2 SQIVND (reference sequence). The CDR3 reads CASGTAVWSRQGYSGNTIYF. CDR3 sequence (DNA): TGTGCCAGTGGTACAGCCGTATGGTCCCGACAGGGTTACTCTGGAAACACCATATATTTT.

For this clone: The sample holds other DNA sequences that translate to the same CDR3. The CDR3 DNA reads as TGCGCCAGCAGCCCCGGGGGGTACGAGCAGTACTTC. Residues: CASSPGGYEQYF. This rearrangement joins TRBV5-1 to TRBJ2-7, with 7 nucleotides matching TRBD2. CDR3 length: 12 amino acids. Trimming removed 4 bases from V and 4 bases from J; junction bases left unmatched: 2. CDR1 is SGHRS, CDR2 YFSETQ, per germline.

This clone appeared a single time. CDR3: CASRPTGENEKLFF. The CDR3 DNA is TGCGCCAGCAGACCGACAGGGGAGAATGAAAAACTGTTTTTT. This sequence joins TRBV4-1 and TRBJ1-4, with TRBD1 identical over 8 bases. With 6 bases clipped from V and 5 bases from J, the junction kept 5 bases outside the gene matches. Germline loops: CDR1 MGHRA, CDR2 YSYEKL. The CDR3 loop spans 14 amino acids.

CDR3 loop: CASSPGGLFAGELFF. CDR3 nucleotide sequence: TGTGCCAGCAGCCCGGGGGGTCTGTTCGCCGGGGAGCTGTTTTTT. The rearrangement links TRBV5-6 to TRBJ2-2; 7 bases line up with TRBD2. The length of the CDR3 is 15 residues. V was clipped by 4 bases and J by 6 bases; unmatched bases: 9. Per the germline V gene, CDR1 is SGHDT and CDR2 is YYEEEE.

The gene calls are TRBV5-4 and TRBJ2-3; 9 bases agree with TRBD1. Per germline, CDR1 SGHNT and CDR2 YYREEE (reference sequence). The CDR3 runs to 15 residues. Trimming removed 5 bases from V and 5 bases from J; junction bases left unmatched: 9. The CDR3 DNA reads TGTGCCAGCAGGGCCGGGACAGGGATTCTAGATACGCAGTATTTT. Translation: CASRAGTGILDTQYF.

The chain has TRBV7-2 and TRBJ1-1; possibly TRBD1 for D (5 bases). The length of the CDR3 is 14 residues. Germline V gene sequence: CDR1 SGHTA, CDR2 FQGNSA. V lost 1 base and J lost 4, with 10 bases in between. CDR3 in amino acids: CASSLEGRLTEAFF. The DNA for the CDR3 is TGTGCCAGCAGCTTAGAGGGGCGTCTCACTGAAGCTTTCTTT.

V and J are TRBV2 and TRBJ1-1; D not resolved. CDR3 length: 15 amino acids. Trimming left V 6 bases short and J 5 bases short, with 19 bases between. In germline, CDR1 is SNHLY, CDR2 FYNNEI. The CDR3 DNA reads TGTGCCAGCAGGGCCGGCGGGTTGGGCGGGACTGAAGCTTTCTTT. Translating it yields CASRAGGLGGTEAFF.

J is TRBJ2-2 and V is TRBV19, with 7 bases fitting TRBD2. The CDR3 sequence is 16 residues long. The V gene's germline CDR1 is LNHDA and CDR2 SQIVND (reference sequence). The trim removed 4 bases at V and 5 bases at J, leaving 10 bases unmatched. The CDR3 region is CASSRGGPGRTGELFF. The CDR3 bases are TGTGCCAGTAGTAGGGGGGGACCGGGTAGGACCGGGGAGCTGTTTTTT.

The rearrangement uses TRBV9 and TRBJ2-1, with D possibly TRBD2 on 6 matching bases. The CDR3 runs 13 residues. The germline gives CDR1 SGDLS, CDR2 YYNGEE. The V gene lost 1 base and the J gene lost 7 bases, with 9 bases spanning the gap. The CDR3 DNA is TGTGCCAGCAGCGTATTTGGGGGGAATGAGCAGTTCTTC. Translation: CASSVFGGNEQFF.

The chain joins TRBV19 to TRBJ1-2, with no clear D. The CDR3 is 12 amino acids. V lost 0 bases and J lost 8, with 7 bases in between. Germline loops: CDR1 LNHDA, CDR2 SQIVND (reference sequence). CDR3 in DNA: TGTGCCAGTAGTATAGACAGGCGCGGCTACACCTTC. Its translation is CASSIDRRGYTF.

J is TRBJ2-3 and V is TRBV3-1 (or the pseudogene TRBV3-2); 9 bases align to TRBD2. The junction had 4 bases not matched to a gene; V was cut back by 1 base and J by 5 bases. This CDR3 is 15 amino acids long. Germline lookup yields CDR1 LGHDT and CDR2 YNNKEL (reference sequence). The DNA of the CDR3 is TGTGCCAGCAGCCAAGGCGGGGGGGCGTTAGATACGCAGTATTTT. Protein: CASSQGGGALDTQYF.

This clone was seen once. The chain couples TRBV9 to TRBJ1-2; 7 bases are shared with TRBD1. The CDR3 is 16 amino acids. The germline CDR1 and CDR2 sequences are SGDLS and YYNGEE. V gave up 3 bases and J gave up 0 bases; unmatched junction bases: 8. The CDR3 reads CASSAYRGSANYGYTF. The CDR3 DNA reads TGTGCCAGCAGCGCCTACAGGGGATCCGCTAACTATGGCTACACCTTC.

V usage is TRBV30 and J usage is TRBJ1-1, with D unresolved. This CDR3 has 12 residues. Germline CDR1 reads GTSNPN; CDR2 reads SVGIG (reference sequence). V dropped 8 bases and J dropped 0 bases, with 10 bases sitting between them. In nucleotides, the CDR3 is TGTGCCCGCCGGACTTTGAACACTGAAGCTTTCTTT. It codes for CARRTLNTEAFF.